Following are 23 T cell receptor beta chains from one sample sequenced in a study of vaccination effects on CD4 cells after COVID-19. The repertoire was sequenced with immunoSEQ multiplex PCR; TCRdb's copy has only in-frame clones and lacks some. The table shows fewer than 75,000 clones, with about 74% occurring only once. Following a roughly 11-day culture, CD4+ T cells were purified. For these receptors, no antigen is known. The sample was CD4+ T cells from PBMCs cultured without peptide, taken before COVID-19 vaccination. The receptor set was obtained from a human donor who received a COVID-19 vaccine.

The chain combines TRBV19 with TRBJ1-2; 9 nucleotides agree with TRBD1. Germline CDR1 is LNHDA and CDR2 is SQIVND (reference sequence). The CDR3 is 18 amino acids. The J segment lost 0 bases and the V segment lost 2 bases, leaving 10 bases of the junction unmatched. The CDR3 is CASSIINSRDRANYGYTF. The CDR3 DNA reads as TGTGCCAGTAGTATAATTAACTCTCGGGACAGGGCTAACTATGGCTACACCTTC.

The chain combines TRBV5-4 with TRBJ2-7, with a possible D match to TRBD2 (7 bases). This CDR3 spans 16 amino acids. The V end lost 6 bases, the J end lost 7 bases, and 26 bases lay between the germline ends. CDR1 and CDR2 (germline): SGHNT, YYREEE (reference sequence). Written as DNA, the CDR3 is TGTGCCAGCACCTCCGGGGTTCTTGGCGGGGGCTGTGAGCAGTACGTC. Amino acids: CASTSGVLGGGCEQYV.

This chain links TRBV27 with TRBJ2-3; D not resolved. CDR1 and CDR2 (germline): MNHEY, SMNVEV (reference sequence). The length of the CDR3 is 14 residues. Trimming stripped 6 bases from V and 2 bases from J, with 12 bases between. The DNA for the CDR3 is TGTGCCAGCAGCCAGGCGGCTTACACAGATACGCAGTATTTT. It specifies CASSQAAYTDTQYF.

This clone was seen once. The chain has TRBV5-1 and TRBJ2-3; a possible D gene is TRBD1 (6 bases). The ends were cut back, 3 bases at V and 0 bases at J, with 23 bases in the middle. CDR3 length equals 19 residues. Germline V CDR1 and CDR2: SGHRS, YFSETQ. The CDR3 loop is CASSSKGWGRSFSTDTQYF. The CDR3, as DNA: TGCGCCAGCAGCTCTAAAGGATGGGGGCGGTCTTTTAGCACAGATACGCAGTATTTT. The full variable domain, in which reference TRBV5-1 and TRBJ2-3 provide the parts outside the CDR3, is KAGVTQTPRYLIKTRGQQVTLSCSPISGHRSVSWYQQTPGQGLQFLFEYFSETQRNKGNFPGRFSGRQFSNSRSEMNVSTLELGDSALYLCASSSKGWGRSFSTDTQYFGPGTRLTVL.

The gene calls are TRBV29-1 and TRBJ1-1, with 7 bases aligning to TRBD1. The CDR3 consists of 12 residues. CDR1 and CDR2 from the germline V gene are SQVTM and ANQGSEA. V lost 7 bases to trimming and J lost 0 bases; unmatched junction nucleotides: 2. The CDR3 spells CSGTGMNTEAFF. The CDR3 bases are TGCAGCGGGACAGGCATGAACACTGAAGCTTTCTTT.

The V gene is TRBV9, the J gene TRBJ1-4; D gene uncertain. Per the germline V gene, CDR1 is SGDLS and CDR2 is YYNGEE. The germline V and J ends were trimmed by 0 bases and 4 bases, with 7 bases remaining between them. The CDR3 has 14 residues. This CDR3 reads CASSVGGYNEKLFF. The CDR3 DNA reads as TGTGCCAGCAGCGTAGGCGGTTATAATGAAAAACTGTTTTTT.

The chain couples TRBV9 to TRBJ1-6, with TRBD1 identical over 8 bases. Trimming removed 0 bases from V and 8 bases from J; junction bases left unmatched: 1. This CDR3 spans 14 amino acids. Germline CDR1 and CDR2: SGDLS and YYNGEE. The CDR3, as DNA: TGTGCCAGCAGCGTAGAACAGGGGGATTCACCCCTCCACTTT. It is translated as CASSVEQGDSPLHF. Using reference TRBV9 and TRBJ1-6 for the parts outside the CDR3, the full variable domain is DSGVTQTPKHLITATGQRVTLRCSPRSGDLSVYWYQQSLDQGLQFLIQYYNGEERAKGNILERFSAQQFPDLHSELNLSSLELGDSALYFCASSVEQGDSPLHFGNGTRLTVT.

As concerns this clone: One end of the junction is discordant with germline, which a read error may explain. The chain recombines TRBV28 with TRBJ1-3; weak D call: TRBD1 (5 bases). The germline V gene has CDR1 MDHEN and CDR2 SYDVKM. The CDR3 is 18 residues long. DNA of the CDR3: TGTGCCAGGAGTTTAAGGGCCGGGGGGTTCCTCTCTGGAAACACCATATATTTT. Its protein product is CARSLRAGGFLSGNTIYF.

The chain has TRBV6-1 and TRBJ2-3; the D call may be TRBD1 or TRBD2 (5 bases each). CDR1 and CDR2 (germline): MNHNS, SASEGT. There are 13 residues in the CDR3. V lost 7 bases and J lost 2, with 10 bases in between. CDR3 residues: CASKRGDTDTQYF. CDR3 DNA: TGTGCCAGCAAAAGGGGAGACACAGATACGCAGTATTTT.

The genes are TRBV5-6 and TRBJ2-1; 7 bases align to TRBD2. Germline V gene lookup returns CDR1 SGHDT and CDR2 YYEEEE. The CDR3 is made up of 13 amino acids. J gave up 9 bases and V 5 bases, and 8 bases lay outside the gene matches. CDR3 nucleotide sequence: TGTGCCAGCAGTCGGGAGGTGACTTCTGAGCAGTTCTTC. Its protein is CASSREVTSEQFF.

The chain uses TRBV6-1 and TRBJ1-2; a possible D gene is TRBD1 (5 bases). V gave up 2 bases and J gave up 2 bases, with 15 bases separating them. From germline, CDR1 is MNHNS and CDR2 SASEGT. The CDR3 length is 16 residues. The CDR3 coding sequence is TGTGCCAGCAGTGAAATGCGAACAGGCTCAAACTATGGCTACACCTTC. It translates to CASSEMRTGSNYGYTF.

CDR3 region: CASSWGGSSQETQYF. CDR3 bases: TGTGCCAGCAGCTGGGGTGGGAGCAGCCAAGAGACCCAGTACTTC. V and J are TRBV11-3 and TRBJ2-5; D is perhaps TRBD2 (5 bases). Between the trimmed V and J ends, which lost 4 bases and 1 base, there was a span of 13 bases. CDR1 is SGHNT, CDR2 YENEEA, per germline. The CDR3 sequence is 15 residues long.

The chain has TRBV9 and TRBJ2-2; the match to TRBD1 covers 9 bases. Trimming removed 3 bases from V and 1 base from J; junction bases left unmatched: 7. Per the germline V gene, CDR1 is SGDLS and CDR2 is YYNGEE. CDR3 size: 17 residues. Here the CDR3 reads CASSAYRGRVNTGELFF. In DNA form, the CDR3 reads TGTGCCAGCAGCGCGTACAGGGGGCGCGTGAACACCGGGGAGCTGTTTTTT.

The chain links TRBV7-2 to TRBJ2-5; TRBD2 aligns across 10 bases. This CDR3 region has 17 residues. Germline lookup yields CDR1 SGHTA and CDR2 FQGNSA. Losses at the gene ends were 3 bases for V and 2 bases for J; bases not matched to a gene: 9. The CDR3 region has the DNA TGTGCCAGCAGCTTGAGTGGCCTAGCGGGGGCACAAGAGACCCAGTACTTC. This encodes CASSLSGLAGAQETQYF.

This chain links TRBV5-1 with TRBJ2-7; 11 bases map to TRBD1. The CDR3 is 13 amino acids. Looked up from germline, CDR1 is SGHRS and CDR2 is YFSETQ. Trimming removed 4 bases from V and 6 bases from J; junction bases left unmatched: 3. The CDR3 here is CASSRTGGSEQYV. The CDR3 DNA sequence: TGCGCCAGCAGCCGGACAGGGGGCAGCGAGCAGTACGTC.

This rearrangement joins TRBV5-1 to TRBJ1-2; D not resolved. This CDR3 comprises 14 residues. V lost 1 base and J 8 bases, leaving 15 bases between the germline ends. CDR1 SGHRS and CDR2 YFSETQ come from the germline V gene. CDR3 sequence reads: CASSLQDRLDGYTF. The CDR3 DNA reads TGCGCCAGCAGCTTGCAGGATCGACTAGACGGCTACACCTTC. Full variable domain (rest looked up from reference TRBV5-1 and TRBJ1-2): KAGVTQTPRYLIKTRGQQVTLSCSPISGHRSVSWYQQTPGQGLQFLFEYFSETQRNKGNFPGRFSGRQFSNSRSEMNVSTLELGDSALYLCASSLQDRLDGYTFGSGTRLTVV.

This chain joins TRBV19 and TRBJ2-3; 8 bases fit TRBD1. The CDR3 spans 13 residues. V trimming: 5 bases; J trimming: 4 bases; junction bases outside the gene matches: 2. The germline V gene encodes CDR1 LNHDA and CDR2 SQIVND (reference sequence). CDR3 nucleotide sequence: TGTGCCAGTAGTCGGACAGGGCCAGATACGCAGTATTTT. Protein product: CASSRTGPDTQYF.

This sequence joins TRBV5-4 and TRBJ2-3; the match to TRBD1 covers 8 bases. Germline values: CDR1 SGHNT, CDR2 YYREEE (reference sequence). J gave up 2 bases and V 0 bases, and 5 bases lay outside the gene matches. The CDR3 has 16 amino acids. This CDR3 reads CASSLGGTGFTDTQYF. CDR3 nucleotide sequence: TGTGCCAGCAGCTTGGGTGGGACAGGATTCACAGATACGCAGTATTTT.

This clone was observed a handful of times. This chain uses TRBV15 with TRBJ1-3; D is undetermined. CDR3 length equals 13 residues. V was shortened by 1 base and J by 8 bases, with 9 bases between the two germline ends. Germline assignment: CDR1 LNHNV and CDR2 YYDKDF (reference sequence). The DNA of the CDR3 is TGTGCCACCAGCAGAGGAGTAGGAGACACCATATATTTT. Residues: CATSRGVGDTIYF.

V gene TRBV5-1 combines with J gene TRBJ1-3; D is undetermined. The CDR3 has 13 residues. The germline V gene has CDR1 SGHRS and CDR2 YFSETQ. Trimming took off 2 bases at V and 8 bases at J, with 11 bases between the two ends. The CDR3 here is CASSFSPEDTIYF. CDR3 sequence (DNA): TGCGCCAGCAGCTTCAGTCCCGAGGACACCATATATTTT.

V usage is TRBV18 and J usage is TRBJ2-1; the D gene is possibly TRBD2 (6 bases). The CDR3 is 12 residues long. V was clipped by 2 bases and J by 8 bases, with 7 bases between them. Germline CDR1 is KGHSH and CDR2 is LQKENI. As DNA, the CDR3 is TGTGCCAGCTCACCAGGAGGGTATGAGCAGTTCTTC. It yields the protein CASSPGGYEQFF.

The chain recombines TRBV6-5 with TRBJ2-5; the D gene is possibly TRBD2 (6 bases). Trimming removed 7 bases from V and 5 bases from J, with 14 bases in between. Germline V CDR1 and CDR2: MNHEY, SVGAGI. The CDR3 totals 13 residues. CDR3 in DNA: TGTGCCAGCAATCGCGCAGGGAGGGAGACCCAGTACTTC. Translating it yields CASNRAGRETQYF.

The V gene is TRBV7-9, the J gene TRBJ1-6; D is uncertain. There are 14 residues in the CDR3. The germline gives CDR1 SEHNR, CDR2 FQNEAQ (reference sequence). V was clipped by 5 bases and J by 10 bases, with 15 bases between them. The CDR3 nucleotides read TGTGCCAGCAGCCGCGAAACGTCCGGCTCACCCCTCCACTTT. This codes for CASSRETSGSPLHF.